This TCR beta chain stems from a study of blood T cells in healthy people across ages. Together with a sample-barcoded 5' primer, a J-beta primer mix was included in a second PCR lasting about 7 to 12 cycles. MiXCR, applied by TCRdb to the 5' RACE reads, yields one record per CDR3 protein. The table lists hundreds of thousands of distinct CDR3 sequences, nearly 25% of them singletons. The CDR3 totals 14 residues. Germline CDR1 SGHRS, CDR2 YFSETQ. V lost 1 base and J 3 bases, leaving 8 bases between the germline ends. This same sample was also part of a study on T cells of mothers and their children.

The chain joins TRBV5-1 to TRBJ2-4; D unresolved. The TCR sequence derives from a boy under 18 in good health. The sample was blood. As DNA, the CDR3 is TGCGCCAGCAGCTTGTCCGGAGTCAAAAACATTCAGTACTTC. Protein: CASSLSGVKNIQYF.